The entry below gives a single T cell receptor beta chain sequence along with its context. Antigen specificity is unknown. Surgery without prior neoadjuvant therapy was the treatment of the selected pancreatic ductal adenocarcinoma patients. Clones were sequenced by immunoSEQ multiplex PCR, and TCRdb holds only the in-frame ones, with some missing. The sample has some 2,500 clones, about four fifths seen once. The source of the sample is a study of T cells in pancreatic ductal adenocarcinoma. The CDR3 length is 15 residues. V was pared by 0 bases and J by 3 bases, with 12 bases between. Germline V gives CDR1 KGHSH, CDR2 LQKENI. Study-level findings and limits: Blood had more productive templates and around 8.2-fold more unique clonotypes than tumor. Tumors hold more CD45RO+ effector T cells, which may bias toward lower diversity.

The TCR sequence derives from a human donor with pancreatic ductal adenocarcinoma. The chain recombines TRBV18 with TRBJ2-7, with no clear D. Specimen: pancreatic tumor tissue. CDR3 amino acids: CASSPPSSSGYEQYF. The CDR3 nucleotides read TGTGCCAGCTCACCACCGAGCTCGTCAGGCTACGAGCAGTACTTC.